These 24 T cell receptor beta chains originate from one sample sequenced in a study of blood T cells in healthy people across ages. Primed by a sample-barcoded 5' primer and a J-beta primer mix, a second PCR proceeded for roughly 6 to 12 cycles. TCRdb reanalysed the 5' RACE reads using MiXCR and keeps one entry per CDR3 protein. The table has hundreds of thousands of distinct CDR3 sequences, about 42% seen once. The sample taken for sequencing was blood. The receptor source for this set is a man between 60 and 75 years old in good health.

In this sample, this clonotype turned up once. V and J are TRBV25-1 and TRBJ1-6; 10 bases map to TRBD1. There are 15 residues in the CDR3. Germline lookup yields CDR1 MGHDK and CDR2 SYGVNS. V lost 6 bases and J lost 10; bases outside the gene matches: 9. The CDR3 DNA reads as TGTGCCAGCAGGGAGCCGGGACAGGGGCTATCACCCCTCCACTTT. Translation gives CASREPGQGLSPLHF.

This clonotype occurred many times. The CDR3 region has the DNA TGCGCCAGCAGTGATATCCAGGCGGGCTTCTTTGGCTACACCTTC. Translating it yields CASSDIQAGFFGYTF. The chain is built from TRBV10-2 and TRBJ1-2, with unresolved D. This CDR3 has 15 residues. V was shortened by 3 bases and J by 7 bases, with 18 bases between the two germline ends. Germline-derived CDR1 and CDR2 are WSHSY and SAAADI.

CDR3 in DNA: TGCAGCGTTGGGAACAGGGTATGGGGCGAGACCCAGTACTTC. Its protein product is CSVGNRVWGETQYF. The rearrangement uses TRBV29-1 and TRBJ2-5; a possible D gene is TRBD1 (6 bases). CDR3 length equals 14 residues. Trimming took off 4 bases at V and 5 bases at J, with 17 bases between the two ends. Germline values: CDR1 SQVTM, CDR2 ANQGSEA.

The chain joins TRBV20-1 to TRBJ1-5; D possibly corresponds to TRBD1 (5 bases). The CDR3 extends over 13 amino acids. The V gene lost 4 bases and the J gene lost 4 bases, with 11 bases spanning the gap. Germline loops: CDR1 DFQATT, CDR2 SNEGSKA (reference sequence). CDR3 DNA: TGCAGTGCTACCAAGACAGCGAATCAGCCCCAGCATTTT. Translated: CSATKTANQPQHF.

The genes are TRBV13 and TRBJ1-4; a possible D gene is TRBD1 (5 bases). The germline CDR1 and CDR2 sequences are PRHDT and FYEKMQ (reference sequence). With 2 bases removed from V and 4 bases from J, the gap between germline ends came to 11 bases. CDR3 size: 15 residues. CDR3 region: CASSLNQGGNEKLFF. The CDR3, as DNA: TGTGCCAGCAGCTTAAATCAGGGTGGTAATGAAAAACTGTTTTTT.

This clonotype was picked up a small number of times. V and J are TRBV20-1 and TRBJ1-2; possible D gene TRBD1, 5 bases. Per the germline V gene, CDR1 is DFQATT and CDR2 is SNEGSKA (reference sequence). V was cut by 3 bases and J by 6 bases, with 8 bases left in between. CDR3 length equals 11 residues. For the CDR3, the DNA is TGCAGTGCTAGGAAGGGGAATGGCTACACCTTC. It yields the protein CSARKGNGYTF.

This clonotype turned up a few times. CDR3 loop: CASSLAKAASSYEQYF. The CDR3 DNA reads as TGCGCCAGCAGCTTGGCCAAGGCAGCAAGCTCCTACGAGCAGTACTTC. This chain uses TRBV5-1 with TRBJ2-7; D remains ambiguous. The length of the CDR3 is 16 residues. Germline CDR1 is SGHRS and CDR2 is YFSETQ. Trimming took 0 bases from V and 0 from J, leaving 13 bases between them. Drawing the rest from reference TRBV5-1 and TRBJ2-7, the complete variable domain is KAGVTQTPRYLIKTRGQQVTLSCSPISGHRSVSWYQQTPGQGLQFLFEYFSETQRNKGNFPGRFSGRQFSNSRSEMNVSTLELGDSALYLCASSLAKAASSYEQYFGPGTRLTVT.

This clonotype came up a few times. This chain connects TRBV27 to TRBJ1-5; D perhaps matches TRBD1 (6 bases). V was clipped by 5 bases and J by 0 bases, with 14 bases between them. Germline V gives CDR1 MNHEY, CDR2 SMNVEV (reference sequence). This CDR3 is built from 16 residues. Here the CDR3 reads CASSPLGGLSNQPQHF. Here the CDR3 DNA reads TGTGCCAGCAGTCCCCTCGGGGGGCTTAGCAATCAGCCCCAGCATTTT.

The chain joins TRBV20-1 to TRBJ2-5; the D is unclear. The CDR3 sequence is 16 residues long. V lost 0 bases and J lost 2, with 16 bases in between. CDR1 is DFQATT and CDR2 is SNEGSKA in the germline V gene (reference sequence). In DNA, the CDR3 is TGCAGTGCTAGAGACTTTCCAAGTAAGCTACAAGAGACCCAGTACTTC. Its translation: CSARDFPSKLQETQYF.

This chain connects TRBV7-9 to TRBJ2-2; TRBD1 is a possible D gene (5 bases). Germline V lookup: CDR1 SEHNR, CDR2 FQNEAQ (reference sequence). V lost 5 bases and J 7 bases, leaving 14 bases between the germline ends. The length of the CDR3 is 14 residues. CDR3 nucleotide sequence: TGTGCCAGCAGCCCCGCAGGGATTATCGGGGAGCTGTTTTTT. This sequence encodes CASSPAGIIGELFF.

The rearrangement joins TRBV5-1 to TRBJ1-1; D not resolved. V was cut by 0 bases and J by 1 base, with 7 bases left in between. Germline V gene data show CDR1 as SGHRS and CDR2 as YFSETQ. The CDR3 totals 14 residues. The CDR3 region is CASSLGSGNTEAFF. CDR3 DNA sequence: TGCGCCAGCAGCTTGGGGTCGGGGAACACTGAAGCTTTCTTT.

The chain uses TRBV30 and TRBJ1-2; 7 bases align to TRBD1. The CDR3 extends over 16 amino acids. Trimming cost V 3 bases and J 2 bases; bases outside gene matches: 12. Germline V gene sequence: CDR1 GTSNPN, CDR2 SVGIG (reference sequence). CDR3 nucleotides: TGTGCCTGGAGGGCCTGGCCTCTGGGACAGAACTATGGCTACACCTTC. This sequence encodes CAWRAWPLGQNYGYTF.

V usage is TRBV25-1 and J usage is TRBJ1-2, with a weak D call TRBD1 (5 bases). The CDR3 is 16 amino acids. Germline values: CDR1 MGHDK, CDR2 SYGVNS. The V gene lost 3 bases and the J gene lost 4 bases, with 18 bases spanning the gap. The CDR3 region is CASSEFSDRSFYGYTF. The CDR3 DNA sequence: TGTGCCAGCAGTGAGTTTAGTGACAGAAGCTTCTATGGCTACACCTTC.

The gene calls are TRBV30 and TRBJ1-2; D is ambiguous. Germline CDR1 GTSNPN, CDR2 SVGIG (reference sequence). With 3 bases removed from V and 7 bases from J, the gap between germline ends came to 15 bases. This CDR3 has 13 residues. CDR3 DNA sequence: TGTGCCTGGAGATATCGGGAATTATTTGGCTACACCTTC. It is translated as CAWRYRELFGYTF.

The J gene is TRBJ2-1, the V gene TRBV20-1; D perhaps matches TRBD1 (6 bases). This CDR3 spans 14 amino acids. CDR1 is DFQATT, CDR2 SNEGSKA, per germline (reference sequence). CDR3 region: CRAPAGTFSNEQFF. In DNA, the CDR3 is TGCAGGGCCCCAGCCGGGACATTCAGTAATGAGCAGTTCTTC.

The chain joins TRBV7-9 to TRBJ1-5; D gene ambiguous. V was clipped by 2 bases and J by 4 bases, with 12 bases between them. The germline V gene has CDR1 SEHNR and CDR2 FQNEAQ (reference sequence). The CDR3 runs 15 residues. The CDR3 sequence: CASSLKGGPNQPQHF. The CDR3 nucleotides read TGTGCCAGCAGCTTAAAGGGAGGACCAAATCAGCCCCAGCATTTT.

The J gene is TRBJ2-1, the V gene TRBV20-1; possibly TRBD2 for D (6 bases). The germline V gene encodes CDR1 DFQATT and CDR2 SNEGSKA (reference sequence). CDR3 size: 15 residues. Trimming removed 0 bases from V and 5 bases from J, with 14 bases in between. Here the CDR3 DNA reads TGCAGTGCTAGAGATAGGCGCGGAGGGGACAATGAGCAGTTCTTC. Its translation is CSARDRRGGDNEQFF.

The chain employs TRBV14 and TRBJ1-2; D not resolved. V was trimmed by 4 bases and J by 8 bases, leaving 14 bases between them. There are 13 residues in the CDR3. Looked up from germline, CDR1 is SGHDN and CDR2 is FVKESK. In DNA, the CDR3 is TGTGCCAGCAGCCCGGAGCAGTGGAGAGGCTACACCTTC. It yields the protein CASSPEQWRGYTF.

The genes are TRBV6-2 or TRBV6-3 and TRBJ1-3; perhaps TRBD1 as D (5 bases). The germline V gene encodes CDR1 MNHEY and CDR2 SVGEGT. The CDR3 sequence is 15 residues long. The ends were cut back, 5 bases at V and 6 bases at J, with 17 bases in the middle. CDR3 sequence: CASSLGFTGVNTIYF. The CDR3 DNA reads TGTGCCAGCAGTCTCGGGTTTACGGGGGTAAACACCATATATTTT.

This clonotype was recorded a few times. The chain has TRBV20-1 and TRBJ1-1; the match to TRBD1 covers 7 bases. Germline values: CDR1 DFQATT, CDR2 SNEGSKA (reference sequence). Unmatched junction bases numbered 5, after V lost 6 bases and J lost 1 base. This CDR3 comprises 13 residues. CDR3 DNA sequence: TGCAGTGCAGCCGCAGGGGGGAACACTGAAGCTTTCTTT. Translated: CSAAAGGNTEAFF.

V usage is TRBV14 and J usage is TRBJ1-4, with D hard to call. Trimming removed 0 bases at V and 3 bases at J, with 17 bases between. Looked up from germline, CDR1 is SGHDN and CDR2 is FVKESK. The CDR3 runs 18 residues. CDR3 nucleotides: TGTGCCAGCAGCCAAGATACCATCTGGGCTTCAGCTAATGAAAAACTGTTTTTT. This encodes CASSQDTIWASANEKLFF.

This chain uses TRBV11-3 with TRBJ2-3; D is unclear. Trimming removed 1 base from V and 8 bases from J, with 10 bases in between. Germline values: CDR1 SGHNT, CDR2 YENEEA. CDR3 length: 13 amino acids. CDR3 nucleotide sequence: TGTGCCAGCAGCTTAGCCCCCCCGGCTACGCAGTATTTT. It codes for CASSLAPPATQYF. The variable domain in full, completed from reference TRBV11-3 and TRBJ2-3, reads EAGVVQSPRYKIIEKKQPVAFWCNPISGHNTLYWYLQNLGQGPELLIRYENEEAVDDSQLPKDRFSAERLKGVDSTLKIQPAELGDSAVYLCASSLAPPATQYFGPGTRLTVL.

In this sample, this clonotype turned up a few times. V and J are TRBV29-1 and TRBJ1-1, with no clear D. Per germline, CDR1 SQVTM and CDR2 ANQGSEA. Trimming removed 7 bases from V and 1 base from J, with 16 bases in between. This CDR3 is built from 14 residues. CDR3 sequence (DNA): TGCAGCGGTATGGAGGCGGTGGCGAACACTGAAGCTTTCTTT. Residues: CSGMEAVANTEAFF.

The chain recombines TRBV7-2 with TRBJ2-7, with D perhaps TRBD1 or TRBD2 (6 bases each). CDR3 length: 15 residues. The V end lost 5 bases, the J end lost 6 bases, and 20 bases lay between the germline ends. Per the germline V gene, CDR1 is SGHTA and CDR2 is FQGNSA. This chain's CDR3 is CASSNRGGLVGEQYF. DNA of the CDR3: TGTGCCAGCAGCAACCGAGGGGGGCTGGTAGGCGAGCAGTACTTC.